This TCR beta chain was captured in a study of beta chain features in type 1 diabetes. Comment on this clone: No antigen is known for it. Within the sample, other DNA sequences also encode this same CDR3.

What was sequenced were expressed TCRB transcripts, since all of the isolated RNA had been reverse transcribed. Here immunoSEQ multiplex PCR was the method, and the copy in TCRdb shows in-frame clones only, minus some. The profile shows over 600,000 clones, around an eighth of them singletons. From germline, CDR1 is MNHEY and CDR2 SMNVEV (reference sequence). Deletions cut 6 bases from V and 1 base from J, with 3 bases between. The CDR3 is made up of 12 amino acids. General study results and limits: Across all four CD4+ subsets, people with type 1 diabetes showed modestly shorter TCRB CDR3s. For cells with high TCR expression, cDNA sequencing could yield over-representation. Amplification by PCR could prefer shorter templates, with the same effect in patients and controls.

The receptor's source is a man aged 25-45 years with type 1 diabetes. The sample taken for sequencing was naive CD4+ T cells from blood. The chain has TRBV27 and TRBJ2-2, with D unclear. The CDR3 is CASSKNTGELFF. The DNA for the CDR3 is TGTGCCAGCAGCAAGAACACCGGGGAGCTGTTTTTT.